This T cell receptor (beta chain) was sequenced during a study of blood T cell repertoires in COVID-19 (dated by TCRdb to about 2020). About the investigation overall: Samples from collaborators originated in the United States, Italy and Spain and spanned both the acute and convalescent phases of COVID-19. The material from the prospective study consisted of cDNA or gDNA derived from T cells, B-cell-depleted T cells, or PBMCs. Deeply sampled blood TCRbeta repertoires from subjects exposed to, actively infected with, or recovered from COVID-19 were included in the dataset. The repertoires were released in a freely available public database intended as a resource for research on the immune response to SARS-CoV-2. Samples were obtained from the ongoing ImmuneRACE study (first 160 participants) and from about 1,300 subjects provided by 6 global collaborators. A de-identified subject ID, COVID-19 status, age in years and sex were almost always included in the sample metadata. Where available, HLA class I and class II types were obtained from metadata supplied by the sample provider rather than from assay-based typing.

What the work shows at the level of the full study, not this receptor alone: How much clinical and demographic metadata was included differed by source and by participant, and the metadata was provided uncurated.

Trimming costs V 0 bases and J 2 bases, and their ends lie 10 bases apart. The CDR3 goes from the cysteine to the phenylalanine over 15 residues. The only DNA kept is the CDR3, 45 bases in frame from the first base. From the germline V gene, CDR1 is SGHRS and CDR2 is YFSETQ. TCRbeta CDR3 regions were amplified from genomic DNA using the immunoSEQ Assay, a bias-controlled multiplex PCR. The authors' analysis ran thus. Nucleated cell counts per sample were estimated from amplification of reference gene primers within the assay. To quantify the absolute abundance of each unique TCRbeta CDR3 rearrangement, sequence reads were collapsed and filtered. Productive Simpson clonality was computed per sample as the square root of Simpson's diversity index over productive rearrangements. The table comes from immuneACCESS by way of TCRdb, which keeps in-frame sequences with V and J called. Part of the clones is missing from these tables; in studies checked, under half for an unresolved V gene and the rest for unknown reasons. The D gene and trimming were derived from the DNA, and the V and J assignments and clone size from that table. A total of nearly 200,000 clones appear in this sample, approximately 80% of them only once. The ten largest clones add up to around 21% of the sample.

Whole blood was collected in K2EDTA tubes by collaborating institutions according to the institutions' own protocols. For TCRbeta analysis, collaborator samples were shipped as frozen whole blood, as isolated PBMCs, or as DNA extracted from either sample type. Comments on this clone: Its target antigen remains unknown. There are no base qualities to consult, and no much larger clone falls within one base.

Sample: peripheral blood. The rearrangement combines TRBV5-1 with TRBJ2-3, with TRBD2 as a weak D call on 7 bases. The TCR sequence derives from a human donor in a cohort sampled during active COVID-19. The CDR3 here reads CASSLEGGNTDTQYF. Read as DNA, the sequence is TGCGCCAGCAGCTTGGAGGGGGGGAACACAGATACGCAGTATTTT.